What follows are 30 T cell receptor beta chains derived from one specimen sequenced in a study of Tregs in tolerant kidney transplant recipients. Sequencing used immunoSEQ multiplex PCR; TCRdb keeps in-frame clones, though not all of them. Of approximately 82,000 clones in the sample, 80% to 95% were seen once. Related graft donors supplied nonmyeloablative bone marrow transplants, and mixed chimerism was transient. The specimen was CD4+ T cells from blood (PBMCs), collected 12 months after the transplant. The receptor set was obtained from a human patient who received a combined kidney and bone marrow transplant. The graft donor may have given rise to some T cells.

The rearrangement uses TRBV7-2 and TRBJ1-1; no reliable D call. In germline, CDR1 is SGHTA, CDR2 FQGNSA. Trimming took off 5 bases at V and 1 base at J, with 11 bases between the two ends. The CDR3 length is 14 residues. CDR3 in DNA: TGTGCCAGCAGCCCCCGTAGGAGGAACACTGAAGCTTTCTTT. Translation: CASSPRRRNTEAFF.

CDR3 amino acids: CASSVGNRDRGYEKLFF. The CDR3 DNA is TGTGCCAGCAGCGTAGGAAACCGGGACAGGGGTTACGAAAAACTGTTTTTT. V gene TRBV9 combines with J gene TRBJ1-4; TRBD1 matches 10 bases. Germline V gene sequence: CDR1 SGDLS, CDR2 YYNGEE. The length of the CDR3 is 17 residues. Trimming at V came to 0 bases and at J to 8 bases, leaving 10 bases not matched to a gene.

The gene calls are TRBV19 and TRBJ1-5, with 7 bases lining up with TRBD1. The CDR3 runs 16 residues. J lost 2 bases, V lost 4 bases, and 8 bases had no gene match. The germline gives CDR1 LNHDA, CDR2 SQIVND (reference sequence). CDR3 region: CASSSLTGNGNQPQHF. The CDR3 DNA reads as TGTGCCAGTAGTAGTCTGACAGGGAACGGCAATCAGCCCCAGCATTTT.

The CDR3 coding sequence is TGTGCCATCAGCGCCGGACAGGGGGACTATGGCTACACCTTC. It is translated as CAISAGQGDYGYTF. This chain uses TRBV10-3 with TRBJ1-2; 10 nucleotides line up with TRBD1. Per the germline V gene, CDR1 is ENHRY and CDR2 is SYGVKD. V was pared by 6 bases and J by 3 bases, with 4 bases of the junction left unmatched. The CDR3 length is 14 residues.

The chain combines TRBV18 with TRBJ1-4; weak D call: TRBD1 (5 bases). This CDR3 region has 15 residues. The V end was cut by 3 bases, the J end by 4 bases, with 12 bases between. CDR1 KGHSH and CDR2 LQKENI come from the germline V gene. The CDR3 is CASSPFRRGNEKLFF. In nucleotides, the CDR3 is TGTGCCAGCTCACCGTTCAGGAGGGGTAATGAAAAACTGTTTTTT.

J is TRBJ2-7 and V is TRBV5-1, with TRBD1 identical over 8 bases. The CDR3 has 15 amino acids. Trimming at V came to 0 bases and at J to 3 bases, leaving 5 bases not matched to a gene. Per germline, CDR1 SGHRS and CDR2 YFSETQ. CDR3 residues: CASSLVDRGIYEQYF. CDR3 coding DNA: TGCGCCAGCAGCTTGGTAGACAGGGGTATCTACGAGCAGTACTTC.

The J gene is TRBJ2-7, the V gene TRBV2, with D maybe TRBD1 (6 bases). Germline V gene data show CDR1 as SNHLY and CDR2 as FYNNEI. CDR3 size: 14 residues. V was cut by 3 bases and J by 0 bases, with 9 bases left in between. CDR3 DNA sequence: TGTGCCAGCAGTGAGAGGGGGAGCTCCTACGAGCAGTACTTC. Residues: CASSERGSSYEQYF. The full variable domain, completed using reference TRBV2 and TRBJ2-7, is EPEVTQTPSHQVTQMGQEVILRCVPISNHLYFYWYRQILGQKVEFLVSFYNNEISEKSEIFDDQFSVERPDGSNFTLKIRSTKLEDSAMYFCASSERGSSYEQYFGPGTRLTVT.

The V and J genes are TRBV9 and TRBJ1-1; the D is unclear. The CDR3 covers 13 residues. Trimming removed 3 bases from V and 1 base from J, with 7 bases in between. The germline gives CDR1 SGDLS, CDR2 YYNGEE. The CDR3 DNA is TGTGCCAGCAGCGCGTTTCGGAACACTGAAGCTTTCTTT. It yields the protein CASSAFRNTEAFF.

This chain uses TRBV11-3 with TRBJ2-3, with 7 bases identical to TRBD2. CDR1 and CDR2 (germline): SGHNT, YENEEA. This CDR3 comprises 12 residues. V trimming: 5 bases; J trimming: 5 bases; junction bases outside the gene matches: 1. The CDR3 DNA follows: TGTGCCAGCAGCCGGGGGGAAGATACGCAGTATTTT. This encodes CASSRGEDTQYF.

V gene TRBV27 combines with J gene TRBJ2-3, with 11 bases fitting TRBD1. Unmatched junction bases numbered 11, after V lost 5 bases and J lost 7 bases. The germline V gene encodes CDR1 MNHEY and CDR2 SMNVEV (reference sequence). The CDR3 sequence is 16 residues long. CDR3 DNA: TGTGCCAGCAGTCGGACAGGGGGCAGACGGGGAAATACGCAGTATTTT. It specifies CASSRTGGRRGNTQYF.

This chain connects TRBV9 to TRBJ2-3, with 13 bases identical to TRBD2. Trimming removed 0 bases from V and 5 bases from J; junction bases left unmatched: 9. This CDR3 comprises 18 residues. CDR1 SGDLS and CDR2 YYNGEE come from the germline V gene. CDR3 loop: CASSVVLAGGPVLDTQYF. The CDR3 region has the DNA TGTGCCAGCAGCGTAGTACTAGCGGGGGGGCCCGTGCTAGATACGCAGTATTTT.

J is TRBJ2-5 and V is TRBV7-8, with 7 bases aligning to TRBD1. In germline, CDR1 is SGHVS, CDR2 FQNEAQ. This CDR3 is built from 17 residues. J was trimmed by 4 bases and V by 6 bases; bases with no gene match: 17. The DNA of the CDR3 is TGTGCCAGCAGGCCGGGACAGTCCCGTATGATGGGAGAGACCCAGTACTTC. It encodes CASRPGQSRMMGETQYF.

J is TRBJ2-3 and V is TRBV7-3, with 9 positions matching TRBD2. The trim removed 4 bases at V and 4 bases at J, leaving 9 bases unmatched. Germline V lookup: CDR1 SGHTA, CDR2 FQGTGA. The CDR3 covers 16 residues. CDR3 coding DNA: TGTGCCAGCAGCTGGACCAGCGGGGGGTCTGCAGATACGCAGTATTTT. Translating it yields CASSWTSGGSADTQYF.

V is TRBV21-1 and J is TRBJ2-7; the table's D gene call, TRBD2, was not cross checked with the DNA. TRBV21-1 is listed as a pseudogene. CDR3 length: 18 amino acids. CDR3 in DNA: TGTGCCAGCAGCAAAGTAAGCATCCCCCCACCTCCTTCCTACGAGCAGTACTTC. The encoded protein is CASSKVSIPPPPSYEQYF.

The chain joins TRBV6-5 to TRBJ2-3; 10 bases fit TRBD2. Trimming took 6 bases from V and 3 from J; bases not matched to a gene: 6. The germline CDR1 and CDR2 sequences are MNHEY and SVGAGI. The CDR3 is 15 amino acids. The CDR3 DNA reads as TGTGCCAGCAGACTGATAGCGGGAGGTACAGATACGCAGTATTTT. Protein sequence: CASRLIAGGTDTQYF.

This clone was observed a handful of times. Other DNA sequences in this sample translate to the same CDR3. V is TRBV19 and J is TRBJ1-2; unclear D gene. The CDR3 consists of 12 residues. CDR1 LNHDA and CDR2 SQIVND come from the germline V gene (reference sequence). Deletions cut 3 bases from V and 2 bases from J, with 4 bases between. The CDR3 DNA reads as TGTGCCAGTAGTATTCGGAACTATGGCTACACCTTC. Translating it yields CASSIRNYGYTF.

This clone was seen once. The chain employs TRBV11-1 and TRBJ1-2; 12 nucleotides match TRBD1. The CDR3 has 15 residues. The J segment lost 4 bases and the V segment lost 5 bases, leaving 5 bases of the junction unmatched. Germline V gene sequence: CDR1 SGHAT, CDR2 FQDESV (reference sequence). Here the CDR3 reads CASSAGTGGTYGYTF. DNA for the CDR3: TGTGCCAGCAGCGCGGGGACAGGGGGCACCTATGGCTACACCTTC.

The chain has TRBV6-6 and TRBJ2-7; 10 bases line up with TRBD1. Losses at the gene ends were 7 bases for V and 7 bases for J; bases not matched to a gene: 13. The length of the CDR3 is 15 residues. Germline values: CDR1 MNHNY, CDR2 SVGAGI (reference sequence). In DNA form, the CDR3 reads TGTGCCAGCACCGTGACAGGGGGCGAGGTCGGAGAGCAGTACTTC. Its translation: CASTVTGGEVGEQYF.

This chain's CDR3 is CASSQGLNQPQHF. CDR3 sequence (DNA): TGTGCCAGCAGCCAAGGCCTAAATCAGCCCCAGCATTTT. The chain recombines TRBV14 with TRBJ1-5; no definite D call. V was trimmed by 1 base and J by 4 bases, leaving 5 bases between them. The CDR3 runs 13 residues. Germline V gene lookup returns CDR1 SGHDN and CDR2 FVKESK.

This sequence joins TRBV9 and TRBJ1-1, with TRBD1 identical over 11 bases. Germline loops: CDR1 SGDLS, CDR2 YYNGEE. CDR3 length: 17 residues. V gave up 0 bases and J gave up 4 bases; unmatched junction bases: 8. The CDR3 nucleotides read TGTGCCAGCAGCGTAGGGACAGGGGGCGCCTGGAGCACTGAAGCTTTCTTT. Protein sequence: CASSVGTGGAWSTEAFF.

The chain is built from TRBV5-6 and TRBJ2-5; perhaps TRBD1 as D (7 bases). Germline values: CDR1 SGHDT, CDR2 YYEEEE. There are 14 residues in the CDR3. V lost 4 bases and J 3 bases, leaving 13 bases between the germline ends. The CDR3 sequence is CASSGLRGEETQYF. CDR3 nucleotides: TGTGCCAGCAGCGGACTCAGGGGGGAAGAGACCCAGTACTTC.

This chain connects TRBV7-9 to TRBJ1-4; 7 bases match TRBD1. The trim removed 4 bases at V and 8 bases at J, leaving 10 bases unmatched. The germline V gene has CDR1 SEHNR and CDR2 FQNEAQ (reference sequence). The CDR3 length is 15 residues. The CDR3 loop is CASSSRTGPHEKLFF. The CDR3 coding sequence is TGTGCCAGCAGCTCCAGGACAGGTCCCCACGAAAAACTGTTTTTT.

The gene calls are TRBV13 and TRBJ2-7; 11 bases are a match to TRBD2. The junction had 4 bases not matched to a gene; V was cut back by 3 bases and J by 3 bases. From germline, CDR1 is PRHDT and CDR2 FYEKMQ (reference sequence). The CDR3 runs 15 residues. The chain's CDR3 is CASSLGLAEVYEQYF. The CDR3 DNA sequence: TGTGCCAGCAGCTTGGGACTAGCGGAAGTCTACGAGCAGTACTTC.

The V gene is TRBV18, the J gene TRBJ2-2; D remains unclear. CDR3 length: 14 amino acids. Germline V gene sequence: CDR1 KGHSH, CDR2 LQKENI. Trimming left V 5 bases short and J 4 bases short, with 11 bases between. Here the CDR3 DNA reads TGTGCCAGCTCATCTCGACTGATCACCGGGGAGCTGTTTTTT. It is translated as CASSSRLITGELFF.

The gene calls are TRBV30 and TRBJ2-1, with 10 bases matching TRBD2. Germline V CDR1 and CDR2: GTSNPN, SVGIG (reference sequence). The V segment lost 4 bases and the J segment 2 bases; nucleotides outside the gene matches: 5. CDR3 size: 15 residues. DNA for the CDR3: TGTGCCTGGACGACCGGGACTAGCGCCTACAATGAGCAGTTCTTC. Translation gives CAWTTGTSAYNEQFF.

The chain recombines TRBV5-1 with TRBJ2-2; 12 nucleotides line up with TRBD2. CDR1 is SGHRS and CDR2 is YFSETQ in the germline V gene. V dropped 4 bases and J dropped 4; count of bases not matched to a gene: 14. CDR3 size: 19 residues. CDR3 in DNA: TGCGCCAGCAGCACCTCTAGCGGGAGGGCCTTGCGGTTCACCGGGGAGCTGTTTTTT. This encodes CASSTSSGRALRFTGELFF.

This chain connects TRBV7-2 to TRBJ2-7, with 8 positions matching TRBD2. Losses at the gene ends were 2 bases for V and 4 bases for J; bases not matched to a gene: 10. Germline V gene sequence: CDR1 SGHTA, CDR2 FQGNSA. The length of the CDR3 is 16 residues. The CDR3 DNA reads TGTGCCAGCAGCTTACGGCTCCCGGGACTAGGTTACGAGCAGTACTTC. Its translation is CASSLRLPGLGYEQYF. The full variable domain, with the rest looked up from reference TRBV7-2 and TRBJ2-7, is GAGVSQSPSNKVTEKGKDVELRCDPISGHTALYWYRQSLGQGLEFLIYFQGNSAPDKSGLPSDRFSAERTGGSVSTLTIQRTQQEDSAVYLCASSLRLPGLGYEQYFGPGTRLTVT.

This chain links TRBV5-6 with TRBJ1-3; D call uncertain. The germline V gene encodes CDR1 SGHDT and CDR2 YYEEEE. The CDR3 consists of 12 residues. The V gene lost 4 bases and the J gene lost 4 bases, with 6 bases spanning the gap. In DNA, the CDR3 is TGTGCCAGCAGCGTCCAAGGAAACACCATATATTTT. It translates to CASSVQGNTIYF.

The gene calls are TRBV5-1 and TRBJ2-5, with TRBD2 matching 14 bases. The last part of the DNA fits TRBJ2-7 better; the J call may be wrong. This CDR3 is built from 15 residues. Germline V lookup: CDR1 SGHRS, CDR2 YFSETQ. The CDR3 sequence is CASSTGLAGVYEQYF. The CDR3, as DNA: TGCGCCAGCAGCACGGGACTAGCGGGAGTCTACGAGCAGTACTTC.

The chain carries TRBV18 and TRBJ2-2; D possibly corresponds to TRBD1 (6 bases). V was pared by 2 bases and J by 4 bases, with 11 bases between. The CDR3 extends over 15 amino acids. CDR1 and CDR2 from the germline V gene are KGHSH and LQKENI. The CDR3 spells CASSPRTEGTGELFF. CDR3 DNA: TGTGCCAGCTCACCAAGGACAGAGGGCACCGGGGAGCTGTTTTTT.